This T cell receptor (beta chain) was recorded in a study of PD-1 blockade in classical Hodgkin lymphoma. The protocol was immunoSEQ multiplex PCR, while the TCRdb copy is restricted to in-frame clones and leaves out a portion. This table holds 31,000 or so clones, about 86% found once. Details on this clone: As yet, its antigen is unknown.

Time point here: cycle 4 day 1 (C4D1), after five to seven weeks of nivolumab. Every patient was affected by relapse after autologous stem cell transplantation, while exposure to brentuximab vedotin was not uniform. Isolation of CD4+ T cells from thawed PBMCs was performed by magnetic negative selection. Relapsed/refractory classical Hodgkin lymphoma patients had complete, partial or progressive responses. General observations from the study: A reduction in baseline TCR diversity was reportedly seen in newly diagnosed patients relative to healthy donors. Exclusion applied to patients who initiated nivolumab less than 1 year following ASCT.

The source material was CD4+ T cells from blood, sampled before the fourth cycle of nivolumab. This TCR was sampled from a human donor with classical Hodgkin lymphoma.

CDR3 amino acids: CASRDRGMNTEAFF. The CDR3 bases are TGTGCCAGCAGGGACAGGGGCATGAACACTGAAGCTTTCTTT. J is TRBJ1-1 and V is TRBV6-1; 9 bases agree with TRBD1. Looked up from germline, CDR1 is MNHNS and CDR2 is SASEGT. Trimming at V came to 6 bases and at J to 0 bases, leaving 2 bases not matched to a gene. The CDR3 sequence is 14 residues long.